This TCR beta chain was retrieved from a study of regulatory T cells in long-lasting Graves disease. Study-wide results and limits: Limited sample numbers may have lowered accuracy.

Combining iRepertoire HTBI primers with Arm-PCR of CDR3 regions, the authors built TCR beta libraries. TCRdb processed the multiplex PCR reads anew with MiXCR; each CDR3 protein has one entry. Found here are about 430,000 distinct CDR3 sequences, 21% of them singletons; the top ten hold 13% to 15%. Time point given: persistent/refractory GD, antithyroid drugs over 5 years with positive TRAb. PBMC-extracted RNA yielded the TCR library. CDR1 is LNHDA, CDR2 SQIVND, per germline (reference sequence). V was pared by 10 bases and J by 7 bases, with 17 bases between. There are 12 residues in the CDR3. This clonotype came up a few times. Its target is unknown.

The rearrangement links TRBV19 to TRBJ2-7, with D hard to call. The receptor was derived from a female donor with Graves disease. Sequenced here: peripheral blood mononuclear cells (PBMCs), sampled when the disease was refractory, from a patient treated with antithyroid drugs. CDR3 residues: CATTRQTLEQYF. CDR3 nucleotide sequence: TGTGCCACCACCCGCCAAACTCTGGAGCAGTACTTC.